One sample yielded the 7 T cell receptor beta chains listed below, sequenced in a study of Graves' ophthalmopathy and Graves' hyperthyroidism. Amplifying from RNA transcripts, the study obtained TCR beta CDR3 regions. RT-PCR was first run with HTBI primers, then multiplex PCR in a second round. Via MiXCR, TCRdb re-called the multiplex PCR reads, giving one row per CDR3 protein. The repertoire consists of some 360,000 distinct CDR3 sequences, with approximately 18% occurring once and the leading ten covering 2.4%. Sequenced sample: peripheral blood. The source of these receptors is an adult woman with stable Graves' hyperthyroidism.

This clonotype was detected a few times. A single base separates this from a much larger clone, so it may be a read error. This sequence joins TRBV19 and TRBJ1-2; 9 positions agree with TRBD1. Germline CDR1 is LNHDA and CDR2 is SQIVND (reference sequence). The CDR3 covers 13 residues. CDR3 sequence: CVTTDRGEYGYTF. CDR3 in DNA: TGTGTCACCACGGACAGGGGTGAATATGGCTACACCTTC.

The table lists this clonotype with a few counts. V and J are TRBV18 and TRBJ1-2; TRBD1 agrees at 7 bases. CDR1 is KGHSH, CDR2 LQKENI, per germline. This CDR3 contains 13 residues. V lost 2 bases, J lost 9 bases, and 6 bases stayed unmatched. The CDR3 sequence: CASSPGTAVSYTF. The CDR3 DNA follows: TGTGCCAGCTCACCAGGGACAGCAGTTAGCTACACCTTC.

In this sample, this clonotype turned up a few times. The V call is TRBV10-1, the J call TRBJ2-4, with 8 bases identical to TRBD1. Germline CDR1 is WNHNN and CDR2 is SYGVQD (reference sequence). The CDR3 contains 14 residues. V was pared by 5 bases and J by 8 bases, with 8 bases of the junction left unmatched. The CDR3 region is CASSSQGAMDIQYF. The CDR3 DNA reads as TGCGCCAGCAGTTCCCAGGGGGCTATGGACATTCAGTACTTC.

This clonotype was found many times. This chain links TRBV6-5 with TRBJ1-6; 8 bases align to TRBD1. The CDR3 length is 14 residues. Germline loops: CDR1 MNHEY, CDR2 SVGAGI. V was pared by 6 bases and J by 8 bases, with 6 bases of the junction left unmatched. As DNA, the CDR3 is TGTGCCAGCAGGATGGGACAGGCTGATTCACCCCTCCACTTT. It is translated as CASRMGQADSPLHF.

This clonotype appeared many times. The chain carries TRBV6-2 or TRBV6-3 and TRBJ2-5; maybe TRBD2 (5 bases). The CDR3 consists of 12 residues. Germline V CDR1 and CDR2: MNHEY, SVGEGT. Trimming took 6 bases from V and 4 from J, leaving 9 bases between them. The CDR3 protein is CASSGNVETQYF. CDR3 coding DNA: TGTGCCAGCAGCGGGAATGTAGAGACCCAGTACTTC.

At least ten counts were recorded for this clonotype. The V gene is TRBV20-1, the J gene TRBJ1-1, with TRBD1 as a possible D gene (6 bases). V lost 0 bases, J lost 5 bases, and 13 bases lay in between. The CDR3 is made up of 14 amino acids. The germline V gene encodes CDR1 DFQATT and CDR2 SNEGSKA (reference sequence). Written as DNA, the CDR3 is TGCAGTGCTAGAGATAGGGGGGGCTGGACTGAAGCTTTCTTT. Protein sequence: CSARDRGGWTEAFF.

Only a few counts were recorded for this clonotype. The chain carries TRBV20-1 and TRBJ2-2, with TRBD2 matching over 11 bases. J gave up 6 bases and V 2 bases, and 5 bases lay outside the gene matches. CDR1 and CDR2 (germline): DFQATT, SNEGSKA (reference sequence). The CDR3 covers 15 residues. CDR3 coding DNA: TGCAGTGCTAGACTTAGCGGGAGGGTTGCCGGGGAGCTGTTTTTT. This encodes CSARLSGRVAGELFF.